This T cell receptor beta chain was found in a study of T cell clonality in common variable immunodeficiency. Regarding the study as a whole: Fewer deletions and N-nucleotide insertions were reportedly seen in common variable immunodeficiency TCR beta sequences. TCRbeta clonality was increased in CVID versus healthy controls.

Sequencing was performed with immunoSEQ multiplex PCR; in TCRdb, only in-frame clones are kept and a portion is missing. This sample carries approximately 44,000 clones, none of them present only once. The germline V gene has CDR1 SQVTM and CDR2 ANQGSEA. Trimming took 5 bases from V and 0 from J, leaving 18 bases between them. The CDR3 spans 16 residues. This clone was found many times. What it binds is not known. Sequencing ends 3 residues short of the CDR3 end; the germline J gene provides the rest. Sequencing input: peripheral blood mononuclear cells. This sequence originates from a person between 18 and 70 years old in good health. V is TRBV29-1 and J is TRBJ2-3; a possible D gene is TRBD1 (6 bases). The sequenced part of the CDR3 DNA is TGCAGCGTTACTAAACTTACAGGGCCTAGCACAGATACG. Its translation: CSVTKLTGPSTDT. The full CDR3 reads CSVTKLTGPSTDTQYF.